Following are 20 T cell receptor beta chains from one sample sequenced in a study of blood T cell repertoires in COVID-19. Sequencing was performed with immunoSEQ multiplex PCR; in TCRdb, only in-frame clones are kept and a portion is missing. The repertoire consists of roughly 260,000 clones, with 82% occurring once and the leading ten covering 4.5% to 6%. The sample comprised peripheral blood. These receptors were obtained from a woman aged 80 or over with active or convalescent COVID-19.

The V and J genes are TRBV5-1 and TRBJ1-2; 7 bases map to TRBD1. Germline V gives CDR1 SGHRS, CDR2 YFSETQ. The length of the CDR3 is 12 residues. The V gene end was trimmed by 1 base and the J gene end by 10 bases; junction bases not matched to a gene: 4. The CDR3 bases are TGCGCCAGCAGCTTGACAGGGGACGTCTACACCTTC. Protein product: CASSLTGDVYTF.

J is TRBJ2-6 and V is TRBV28, with 8 positions matching TRBD1. V was pared by 5 bases and J by 0 bases, with 12 bases of the junction left unmatched. Germline loops: CDR1 MDHEN, CDR2 SYDVKM. This CDR3 comprises 19 residues. The CDR3: CASSRPRGQDHSGANVLTF. The CDR3 DNA is TGTGCCAGCAGTCGACCCCGGGGACAGGACCACTCTGGGGCCAACGTCCTGACTTTC. Full variable domain (missing parts from reference TRBV28 and TRBJ2-6): DVKVTQSSRYLVKRTGEKVFLECVQDMDHENMFWYRQDPGLGLRLIYFSYDVKMKEKGDIPEGYSVSREKKERFSLILESASTNQTSMYLCASSRPRGQDHSGANVLTFGAGSRLTVL.

The rearrangement links TRBV28 to TRBJ2-7; 11 bases agree with TRBD1. CDR3 length: 16 residues. Germline assignment: CDR1 MDHEN and CDR2 SYDVKM. J lost 4 bases, V lost 4 bases, and 9 bases had no gene match. CDR3 protein: CASSSSGTGGEYEQYF. The DNA for the CDR3 is TGTGCCAGCAGTTCATCCGGGACAGGGGGGGAGTACGAGCAGTACTTC.

The chain employs TRBV18 and TRBJ1-5; no reliable D call. Per the germline V gene, CDR1 is KGHSH and CDR2 is LQKENI. V was pared by 3 bases and J by 2 bases, with 17 bases between. The CDR3 has 17 residues. This chain's CDR3 is CASSPTRAPGGNQPQHF. The CDR3 DNA follows: TGTGCCAGCTCACCTACCCGGGCCCCGGGAGGCAATCAGCCCCAGCATTTT.

The chain combines TRBV19 with TRBJ2-3; D is unclear. Germline V CDR1 and CDR2: LNHDA, SQIVND (reference sequence). Trimming pared 6 bases from V and 4 bases from J, leaving 11 bases between. The CDR3 loop spans 13 amino acids. The CDR3 nucleotides read TGTGCCAGTAGGGGCCTAAGCCCAGATACGCAGTATTTT. The encoded protein is CASRGLSPDTQYF.

The chain links TRBV7-9 to TRBJ2-3; 10 nucleotides match TRBD2. V dropped 5 bases and J dropped 3; count of bases not matched to a gene: 11. The CDR3 loop spans 17 amino acids. Germline assignment: CDR1 SEHNR and CDR2 FQNEAQ (reference sequence). CDR3 in DNA: TGTGCCAGCAGCCCCCCTAGCGGGAGAGGGGGGACAGATACGCAGTATTTT. Amino acids: CASSPPSGRGGTDTQYF.

V is TRBV11-3 and J is TRBJ2-5; D is possibly TRBD2 (6 bases). Deletions cut 3 bases from V and 5 bases from J, with 13 bases between. Per the germline V gene, CDR1 is SGHNT and CDR2 is YENEEA. This CDR3 contains 14 residues. The CDR3 nucleotides are TGTGCCAGCAGCTTGGGCGGGGCCGTCGAGACCCAGTACTTC. Amino acids: CASSLGGAVETQYF.

The V gene is TRBV2, the J gene TRBJ1-5, with 7 bases aligning to TRBD1. V shed 1 base and J 5 bases; nucleotides not matched to a gene: 5. CDR1 SNHLY and CDR2 FYNNEI come from the germline V gene. The CDR3 runs 15 residues. CDR3 loop: CASSEGTGDYQPQHF. The CDR3 coding sequence is TGTGCCAGCAGTGAAGGAACAGGGGATTATCAGCCCCAGCATTTT.

The chain couples TRBV28 to TRBJ1-2; D might be TRBD1 (5 bases). The V end lost 11 bases, the J end lost 5 bases, and 15 bases lay between the germline ends. CDR3 length: 12 amino acids. Germline V lookup: CDR1 MDHEN, CDR2 SYDVKM. CDR3 DNA sequence: TGTGCCGGAGCTAGTCGGGGGTATGGCTACACCTTC. Translating it yields CAGASRGYGYTF.

The V gene is TRBV2, the J gene TRBJ2-2; D may be TRBD1 (6 bases). The CDR3 is 15 amino acids. Germline V gene lookup returns CDR1 SNHLY and CDR2 FYNNEI. Trimming left V 6 bases short and J 1 base short, with 12 bases between. The CDR3 spells CASRFTGQNTGELFF. CDR3 DNA: TGTGCCAGCAGGTTTACGGGACAGAACACCGGGGAGCTGTTTTTT.

Only one count was recorded for this clone. The V gene is TRBV29-1, the J gene TRBJ1-4; 7 bases agree with TRBD1. The CDR3 is 15 amino acids. CDR1 is SQVTM, CDR2 ANQGSEA, per germline. Trimming cost V 6 bases and J 0 bases; bases outside gene matches: 7. The CDR3 coding sequence is TGCAGCGTCGGCGACAGGGCTACAACTAATGAAAAACTGTTTTTT. Its translation is CSVGDRATTNEKLFF.

The rearrangement joins TRBV3-1 (or the pseudogene TRBV3-2) to TRBJ2-7; tentative D call: TRBD1 (6 bases). Germline V gene data show CDR1 as LGHDT and CDR2 as YNNKEL (reference sequence). The V end lost 8 bases, the J end lost 0 bases, and 17 bases lay between the germline ends. The CDR3 spans 15 residues. CDR3 in DNA: TGTGCCAGCGGTACAGGGTCGATGAGCTCCTACGAGCAGTACTTC. Its protein is CASGTGSMSSYEQYF.

The V call is TRBV7-2, the J call TRBJ2-3, with TRBD2 matching over 8 bases. CDR1 SGHTA and CDR2 FQGNSA come from the germline V gene. The ends lost 4 bases at V and 5 bases at J; junction bases unmatched: 5. This CDR3 contains 14 residues. DNA for the CDR3: TGTGCCAGCAGCTCGGGACTAGGTGAAGATACGCAGTATTTT. Translated: CASSSGLGEDTQYF.

V and J are TRBV7-2 and TRBJ2-1; 13 bases agree with TRBD2. This CDR3 has 17 amino acids. V shed 0 bases, J shed 4 bases, and the junction held 3 bases outside the gene matches. The germline V gene encodes CDR1 SGHTA and CDR2 FQGNSA. Here the CDR3 DNA reads TGTGCCAGCAGCTTAGCCTGGACTAGCGGGGGATACAATGAGCAGTTCTTC. Residues: CASSLAWTSGGYNEQFF. Full variable domain (missing parts from reference TRBV7-2 and TRBJ2-1): GAGVSQSPSNKVTEKGKDVELRCDPISGHTALYWYRQSLGQGLEFLIYFQGNSAPDKSGLPSDRFSAERTGGSVSTLTIQRTQQEDSAVYLCASSLAWTSGGYNEQFFGPGTRLTVL.

V gene TRBV7-2 combines with J gene TRBJ2-1, with 10 bases aligning to TRBD2. V shed 5 bases and J 2 bases; nucleotides not matched to a gene: 9. CDR1 SGHTA and CDR2 FQGNSA come from the germline V gene. The CDR3 spans 17 residues. The CDR3 loop reads CASSPDPGLAAYNEQFF. The CDR3 DNA reads TGTGCCAGCAGCCCAGACCCCGGACTAGCGGCCTACAATGAGCAGTTCTTC.

This sequence joins TRBV4-1 and TRBJ2-3, with a possible D match to TRBD2 (5 bases). CDR3 length: 13 residues. Between the trimmed V and J ends, which lost 0 bases and 10 bases, there was a span of 11 bases. Germline V lookup: CDR1 MGHRA, CDR2 YSYEKL. The CDR3 spells CASSQDFLAPQYF. CDR3 nucleotide sequence: TGCGCCAGCAGCCAAGATTTCCTAGCCCCGCAGTATTTT.

The chain links TRBV18 to TRBJ2-5; 8 bases line up with TRBD1. Germline V gives CDR1 KGHSH, CDR2 LQKENI. The length of the CDR3 is 13 residues. V lost 6 bases to trimming and J lost 5 bases; unmatched junction nucleotides: 5. The CDR3 protein is CASSIRGLETQYF. CDR3 DNA: TGTGCCAGCTCCATCAGGGGGCTGGAGACCCAGTACTTC.

This clone was seen only a few times. The chain carries TRBV5-4 and TRBJ2-5; no reliable D call. Germline lookup yields CDR1 SGHNT and CDR2 YYREEE (reference sequence). The V end lost 0 bases, the J end lost 1 base, and 7 bases lay between the germline ends. The CDR3 length is 14 residues. The CDR3 DNA follows: TGTGCCAGCAGCTTGGACTCTCGCCAAGAGACCCAGTACTTC. Residues: CASSLDSRQETQYF. The entire variable domain, with the rest obtained from reference TRBV5-4 and TRBJ2-5, is as follows: ETGVTQSPTHLIKTRGQQVTLRCSSQSGHNTVSWYQQALGQGPQFIFQYYREEENGRGNFPPRFSGLQFPNYSSELNVNALELDDSALYLCASSLDSRQETQYFGPGTRLLVL.

V usage is TRBV19 and J usage is TRBJ2-1; maybe TRBD1 (5 bases). The ends were cut back, 4 bases at V and 5 bases at J, with 9 bases in the middle. The CDR3 has 13 residues. The germline gives CDR1 LNHDA, CDR2 SQIVND (reference sequence). The CDR3 DNA reads TGTGCCAGTAGTACTTTAGGGGACAATGAGCAGTTCTTC. Translated, it gives CASSTLGDNEQFF.

The genes are TRBV4-1 and TRBJ1-4, with D possibly being TRBD1 (5 bases). V lost 3 bases to trimming and J lost 5 bases, with 7 bases between them. Germline V gives CDR1 MGHRA, CDR2 YSYEKL. This CDR3 is 13 amino acids long. CDR3 DNA sequence: TGCGCCAGCAGCCACGACAGCAATGAAAAACTGTTTTTT. Translated, it gives CASSHDSNEKLFF.